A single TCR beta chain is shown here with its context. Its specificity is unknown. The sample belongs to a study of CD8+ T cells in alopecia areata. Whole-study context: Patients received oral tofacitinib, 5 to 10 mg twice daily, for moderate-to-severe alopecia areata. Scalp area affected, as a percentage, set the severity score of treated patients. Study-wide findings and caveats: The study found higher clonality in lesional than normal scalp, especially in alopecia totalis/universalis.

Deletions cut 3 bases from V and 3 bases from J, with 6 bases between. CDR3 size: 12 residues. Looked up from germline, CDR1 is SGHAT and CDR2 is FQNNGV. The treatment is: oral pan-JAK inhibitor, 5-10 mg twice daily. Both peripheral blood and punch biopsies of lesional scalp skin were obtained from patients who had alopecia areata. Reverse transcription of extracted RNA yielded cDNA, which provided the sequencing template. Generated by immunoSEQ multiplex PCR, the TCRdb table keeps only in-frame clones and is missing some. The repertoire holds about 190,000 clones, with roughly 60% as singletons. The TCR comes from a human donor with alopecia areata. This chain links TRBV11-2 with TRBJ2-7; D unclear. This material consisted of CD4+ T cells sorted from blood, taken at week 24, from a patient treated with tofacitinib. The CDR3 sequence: CASSFRGYEQYF. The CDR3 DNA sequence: TGTGCCAGCAGCTTCAGAGGCTACGAGCAGTACTTC.